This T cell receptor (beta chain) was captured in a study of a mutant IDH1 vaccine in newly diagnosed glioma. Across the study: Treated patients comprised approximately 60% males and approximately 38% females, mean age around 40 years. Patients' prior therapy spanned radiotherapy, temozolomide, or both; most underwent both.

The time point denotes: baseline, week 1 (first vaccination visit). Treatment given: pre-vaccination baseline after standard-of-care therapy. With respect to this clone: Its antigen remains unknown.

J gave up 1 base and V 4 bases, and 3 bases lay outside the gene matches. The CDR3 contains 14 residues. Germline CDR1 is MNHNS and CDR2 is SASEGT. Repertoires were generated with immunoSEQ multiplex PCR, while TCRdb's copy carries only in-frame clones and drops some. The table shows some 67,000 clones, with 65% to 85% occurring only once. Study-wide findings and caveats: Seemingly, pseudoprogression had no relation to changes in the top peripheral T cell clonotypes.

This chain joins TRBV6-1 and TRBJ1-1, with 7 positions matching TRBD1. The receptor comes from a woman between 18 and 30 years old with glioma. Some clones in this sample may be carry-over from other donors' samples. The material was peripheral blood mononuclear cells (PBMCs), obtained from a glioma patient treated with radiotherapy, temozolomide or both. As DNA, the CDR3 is TGTGCCAGCAGTGCCGGGACAGCGAACACTGAAGCTTTCTTT. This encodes CASSAGTANTEAFF.